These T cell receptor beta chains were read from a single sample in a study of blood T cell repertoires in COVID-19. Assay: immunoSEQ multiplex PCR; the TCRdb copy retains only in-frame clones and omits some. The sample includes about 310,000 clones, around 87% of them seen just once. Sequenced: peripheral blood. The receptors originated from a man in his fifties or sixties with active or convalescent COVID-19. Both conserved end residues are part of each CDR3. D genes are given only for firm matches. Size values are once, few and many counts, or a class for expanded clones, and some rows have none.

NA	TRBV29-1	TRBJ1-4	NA	CSVELVGRKLFF	TGCAGCGTTGAACTGGTTGGGAGGAAACTGTTTTTT
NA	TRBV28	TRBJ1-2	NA	CASSPGHAGYGYTF	TGTGCCAGCAGTCCGGGACATGCAGGCTATGGCTACACCTTC
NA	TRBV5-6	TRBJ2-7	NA	CASSLYRVPYEQYF	TGTGCCAGCAGCTTATACAGGGTTCCCTACGAGCAGTACTTC
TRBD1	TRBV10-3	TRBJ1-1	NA	CASRGQPLNTEAFF	TGTGCCAGCCGGGGACAGCCTCTGAACACTGAAGCTTTCTTT
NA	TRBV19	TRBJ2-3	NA	CASSRQGLGTDTQYF	TGTGCCAGTAGTCGTCAGGGGTTGGGCACAGATACGCAGTATTTT
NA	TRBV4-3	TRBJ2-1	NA	CASSLDSRANNEQFF	TGCGCCAGCAGCCTGGACTCGCGTGCCAACAATGAGCAGTTCTTC
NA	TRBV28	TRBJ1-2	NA	CASSPDIPLLGGYTF	TGTGCCAGCTCCCCGGACATCCCTCTCCTCGGAGGCTACACCTTC
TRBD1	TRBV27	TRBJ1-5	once	CASSPNRGRGPQHF	TGTGCCAGCAGCCCAAACAGGGGGAGGGGGCCCCAGCATTTT
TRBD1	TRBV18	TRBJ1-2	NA	CASSPTGTGALRGYGYTF	TGTGCCAGCTCACCCACCGGGACAGGGGCTCTCCGTGGCTATGGCTACACCTTC
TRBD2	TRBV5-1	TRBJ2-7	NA	CASRSLAGSGYEQYF	TGCGCCAGCAGGTCATTAGCGGGATCCGGCTACGAGCAGTACTTC
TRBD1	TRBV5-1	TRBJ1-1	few	CASSLPDRAEAFF	TGCGCCAGCAGCTTGCCGGACAGGGCTGAAGCTTTCTTT
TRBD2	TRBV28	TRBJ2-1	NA	CASSFGTSGTGSYNEQFF	TGTGCCAGCAGTTTCGGGACTAGCGGGACAGGATCCTACAATGAGCAGTTCTTC
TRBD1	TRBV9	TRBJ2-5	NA	CASSGGQGRAETQYF	TGTGCCAGCAGCGGAGGACAGGGGAGGGCAGAGACCCAGTACTTC
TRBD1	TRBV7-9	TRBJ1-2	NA	CASSSTGVDYGYTF	TGTGCCAGCAGTTCCACAGGGGTCGACTATGGCTACACCTTC
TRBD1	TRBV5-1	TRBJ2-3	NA	CASSSDRGTDTQYF	TGCGCCAGCAGCAGTGACAGGGGAACAGATACGCAGTATTTT
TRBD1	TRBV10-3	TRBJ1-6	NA	CATRDSNSPLHF	TGTGCCACCAGGGACAGTAATTCACCCCTCCACTTT
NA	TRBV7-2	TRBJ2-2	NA	CASSLTNSNTGELFF	TGTGCCAGCAGCTTAACTAATTCAAACACCGGGGAGCTGTTTTTT